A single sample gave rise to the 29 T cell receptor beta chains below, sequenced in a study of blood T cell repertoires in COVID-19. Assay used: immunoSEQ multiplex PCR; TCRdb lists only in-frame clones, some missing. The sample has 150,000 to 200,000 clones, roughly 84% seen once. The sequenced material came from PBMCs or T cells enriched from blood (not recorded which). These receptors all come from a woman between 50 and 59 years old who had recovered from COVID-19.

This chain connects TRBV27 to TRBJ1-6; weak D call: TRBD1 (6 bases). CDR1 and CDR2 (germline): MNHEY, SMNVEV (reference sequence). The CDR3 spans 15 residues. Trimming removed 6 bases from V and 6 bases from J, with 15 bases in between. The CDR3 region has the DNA TGTGCCAGCAGATCACCGGGACAACTTAATTCACCCCTCCACTTT. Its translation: CASRSPGQLNSPLHF.

The DNA for the CDR3 is TGTGCCAGCAGCTTACAGCCTCCTGGACAGGGGGCTGATGAGCAGTTCTTC. Protein product: CASSLQPPGQGADEQFF. This chain uses TRBV11-3 with TRBJ2-1; 11 nucleotides line up with TRBD1. The trim removed 2 bases at V and 8 bases at J, leaving 11 bases unmatched. Germline loops: CDR1 SGHNT, CDR2 YENEEA. This CDR3 spans 17 amino acids.

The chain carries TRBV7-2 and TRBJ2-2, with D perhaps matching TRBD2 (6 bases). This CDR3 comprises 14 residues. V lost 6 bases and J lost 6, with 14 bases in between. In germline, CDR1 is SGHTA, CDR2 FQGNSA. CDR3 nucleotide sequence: TGTGCCAGCAGTCGGGAGAGGTACTCCGGGGAGCTGTTTTTT. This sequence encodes CASSRERYSGELFF.

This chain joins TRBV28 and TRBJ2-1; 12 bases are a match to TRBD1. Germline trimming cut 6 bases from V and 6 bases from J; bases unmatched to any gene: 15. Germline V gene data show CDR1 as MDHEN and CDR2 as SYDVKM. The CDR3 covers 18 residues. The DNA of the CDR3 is TGTGCCAGCAGCTCCCCCGGGACAGGGGGCCGCAGGAGCAATGAGCAGTTCTTC. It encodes CASSSPGTGGRRSNEQFF.

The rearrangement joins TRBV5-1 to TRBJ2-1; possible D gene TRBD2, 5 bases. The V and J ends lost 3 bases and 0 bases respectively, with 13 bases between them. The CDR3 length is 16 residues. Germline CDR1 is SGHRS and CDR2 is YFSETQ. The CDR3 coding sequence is TGCGCCAGCAGCTCATTGGCTAGCAACTCCTACAATGAGCAGTTCTTC. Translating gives CASSSLASNSYNEQFF.

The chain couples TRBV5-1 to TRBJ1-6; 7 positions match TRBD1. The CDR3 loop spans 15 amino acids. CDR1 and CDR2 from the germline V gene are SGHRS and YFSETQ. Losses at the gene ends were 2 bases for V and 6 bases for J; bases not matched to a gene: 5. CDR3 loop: CASSFQGQVNSPLHF. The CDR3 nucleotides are TGCGCCAGCAGCTTTCAAGGACAGGTTAATTCACCCCTCCACTTT.

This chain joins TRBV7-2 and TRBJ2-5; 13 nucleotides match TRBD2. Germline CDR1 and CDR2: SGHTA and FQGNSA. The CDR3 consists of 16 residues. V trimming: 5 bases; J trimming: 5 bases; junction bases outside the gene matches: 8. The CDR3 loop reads CASSAQLAGGGETQYF. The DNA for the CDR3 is TGTGCCAGCAGCGCCCAACTAGCGGGAGGGGGGGAGACCCAGTACTTC.

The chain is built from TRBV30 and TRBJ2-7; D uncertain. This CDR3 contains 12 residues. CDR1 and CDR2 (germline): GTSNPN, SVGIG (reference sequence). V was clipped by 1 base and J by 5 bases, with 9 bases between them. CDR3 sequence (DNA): TGTGCCTGGAGTGCCCCCCTTGACGAGCAGTACTTC. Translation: CAWSAPLDEQYF.

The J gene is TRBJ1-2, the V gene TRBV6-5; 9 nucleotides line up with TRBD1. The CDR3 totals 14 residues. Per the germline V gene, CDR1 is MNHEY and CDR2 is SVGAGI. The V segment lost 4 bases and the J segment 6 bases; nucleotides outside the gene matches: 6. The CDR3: CASSSLDRGNGYTF. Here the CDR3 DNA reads TGTGCCAGCAGTTCCTTGGACAGGGGAAATGGCTACACCTTC.

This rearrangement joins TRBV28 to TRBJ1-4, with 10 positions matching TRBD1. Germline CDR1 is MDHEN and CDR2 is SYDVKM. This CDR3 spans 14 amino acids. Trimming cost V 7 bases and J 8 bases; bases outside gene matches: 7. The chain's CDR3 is CASIKPGQGEKLFF. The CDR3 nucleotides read TGTGCCAGCATCAAGCCGGGACAGGGGGAAAAACTGTTTTTT.

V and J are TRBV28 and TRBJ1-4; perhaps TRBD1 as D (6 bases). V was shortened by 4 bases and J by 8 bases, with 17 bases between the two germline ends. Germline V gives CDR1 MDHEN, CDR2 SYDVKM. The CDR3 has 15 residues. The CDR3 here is CASSWDIQGGEKLFF. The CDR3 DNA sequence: TGTGCCAGCAGTTGGGACATCCAAGGAGGAGAAAAACTGTTTTTT.

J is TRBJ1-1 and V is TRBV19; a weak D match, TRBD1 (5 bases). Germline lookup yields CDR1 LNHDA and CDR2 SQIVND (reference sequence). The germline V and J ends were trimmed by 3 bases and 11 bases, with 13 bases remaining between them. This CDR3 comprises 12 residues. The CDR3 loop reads CASSIGAREAFF. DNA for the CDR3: TGTGCCAGTAGTATTGGGGCTCGGGAGGCTTTCTTT.

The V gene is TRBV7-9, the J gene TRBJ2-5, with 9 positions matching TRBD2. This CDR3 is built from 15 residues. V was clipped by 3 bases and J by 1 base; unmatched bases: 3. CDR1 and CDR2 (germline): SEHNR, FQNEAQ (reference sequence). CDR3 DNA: TGTGCCAGCAGCTTTACAGCGGGAGGCCAAGAGACCCAGTACTTC. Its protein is CASSFTAGGQETQYF.

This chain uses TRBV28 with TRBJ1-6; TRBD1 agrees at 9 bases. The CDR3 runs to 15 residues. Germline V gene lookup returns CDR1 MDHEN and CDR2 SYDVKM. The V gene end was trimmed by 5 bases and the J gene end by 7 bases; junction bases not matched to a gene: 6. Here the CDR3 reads CASSPQGAGNSPLHF. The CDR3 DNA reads TGTGCCAGCAGTCCACAGGGGGCGGGAAATTCACCCCTCCACTTT.

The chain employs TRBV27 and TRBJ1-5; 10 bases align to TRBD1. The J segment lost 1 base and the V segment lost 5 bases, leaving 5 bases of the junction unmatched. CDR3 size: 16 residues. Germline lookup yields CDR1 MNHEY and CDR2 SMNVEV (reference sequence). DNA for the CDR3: TGTGCCAGCAGTCCACAGGACAGGGGGAGCAATCAGCCCCAGCATTTT. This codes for CASSPQDRGSNQPQHF.

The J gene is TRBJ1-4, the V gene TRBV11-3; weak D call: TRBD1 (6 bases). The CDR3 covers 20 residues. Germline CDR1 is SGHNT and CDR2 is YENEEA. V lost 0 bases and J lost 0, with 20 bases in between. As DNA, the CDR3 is TGTGCCAGCAGCTTAGATGTGGTCAGGGGACGATATGCAACTAATGAAAAACTGTTTTTT. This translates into CASSLDVVRGRYATNEKLFF.

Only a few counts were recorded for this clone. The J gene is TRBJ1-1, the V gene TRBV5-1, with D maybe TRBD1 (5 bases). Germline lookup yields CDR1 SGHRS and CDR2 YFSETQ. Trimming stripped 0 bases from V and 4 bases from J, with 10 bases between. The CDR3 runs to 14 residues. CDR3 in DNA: TGCGCCAGCAGCTTGGTAGGGGTTCCCACTGAAGCTTTCTTT. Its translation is CASSLVGVPTEAFF. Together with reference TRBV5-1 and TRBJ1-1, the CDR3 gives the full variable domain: KAGVTQTPRYLIKTRGQQVTLSCSPISGHRSVSWYQQTPGQGLQFLFEYFSETQRNKGNFPGRFSGRQFSNSRSEMNVSTLELGDSALYLCASSLVGVPTEAFFGQGTRLTVV.

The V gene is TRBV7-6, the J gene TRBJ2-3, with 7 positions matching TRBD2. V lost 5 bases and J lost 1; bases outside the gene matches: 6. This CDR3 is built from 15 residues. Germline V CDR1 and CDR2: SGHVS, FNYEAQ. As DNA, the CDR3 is TGTGCCAGCAGCCCTCGGGCGGGAGGCACAGATACGCAGTATTTT. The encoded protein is CASSPRAGGTDTQYF. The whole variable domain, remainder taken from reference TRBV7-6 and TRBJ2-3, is GAGVSQSPRYKVTKRGQDVALRCDPISGHVSLYWYRQALGQGPEFLTYFNYEAQQDKSGLPNDRFSAERPEGSISTLTIQRTEQRDSAMYRCASSPRAGGTDTQYFGPGTRLTVL.

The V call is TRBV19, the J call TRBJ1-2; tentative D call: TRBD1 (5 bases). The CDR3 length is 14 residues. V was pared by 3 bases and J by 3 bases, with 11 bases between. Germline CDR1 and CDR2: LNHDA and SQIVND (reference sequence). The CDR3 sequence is CASSMAGQDYGYTF. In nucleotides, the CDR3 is TGTGCCAGTAGTATGGCAGGGCAGGACTATGGCTACACCTTC.

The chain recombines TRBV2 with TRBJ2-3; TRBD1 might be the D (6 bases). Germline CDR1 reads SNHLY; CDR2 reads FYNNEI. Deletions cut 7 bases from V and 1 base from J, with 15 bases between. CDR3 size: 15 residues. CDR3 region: CASNLRGTGTDTQYF. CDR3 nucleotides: TGTGCCAGCAATCTCAGGGGTACGGGCACAGATACGCAGTATTTT.

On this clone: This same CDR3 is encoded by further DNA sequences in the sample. CDR3 sequence reads: CASSLAGTGGSGELFF. For the CDR3, the DNA is TGCGCCAGCAGCTTGGCCGGGACAGGGGGCTCCGGGGAGCTGTTTTTT. The chain employs TRBV5-1 and TRBJ2-2; TRBD1 matches at 12 bases. After removal of 0 bases from V and 6 bases from J, the junction contained 3 bases not matched to a gene. In germline, CDR1 is SGHRS, CDR2 YFSETQ. The CDR3 extends over 16 amino acids.

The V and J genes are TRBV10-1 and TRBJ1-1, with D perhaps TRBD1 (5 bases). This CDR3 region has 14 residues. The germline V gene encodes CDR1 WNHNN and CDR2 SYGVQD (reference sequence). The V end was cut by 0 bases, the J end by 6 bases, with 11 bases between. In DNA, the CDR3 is TGCGCCAGCAGTGAGTCCTTACAGGTCCCTGAAGCTTTCTTT. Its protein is CASSESLQVPEAFF.

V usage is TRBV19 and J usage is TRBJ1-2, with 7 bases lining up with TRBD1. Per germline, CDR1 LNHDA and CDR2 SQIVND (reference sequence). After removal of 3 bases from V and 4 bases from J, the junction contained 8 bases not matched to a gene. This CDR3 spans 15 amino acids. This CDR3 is CASSMATGESYGYTF. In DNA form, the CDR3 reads TGTGCCAGTAGTATGGCCACAGGGGAGAGCTATGGCTACACCTTC.

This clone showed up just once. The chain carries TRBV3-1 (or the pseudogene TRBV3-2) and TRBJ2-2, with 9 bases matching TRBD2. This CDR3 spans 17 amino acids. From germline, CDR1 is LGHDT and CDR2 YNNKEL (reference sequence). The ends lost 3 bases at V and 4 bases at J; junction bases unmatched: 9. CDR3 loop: CASSQLGGRAATGELFF. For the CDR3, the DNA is TGTGCCAGCAGCCAGTTGGGCGGGAGGGCCGCCACCGGGGAGCTGTTTTTT.

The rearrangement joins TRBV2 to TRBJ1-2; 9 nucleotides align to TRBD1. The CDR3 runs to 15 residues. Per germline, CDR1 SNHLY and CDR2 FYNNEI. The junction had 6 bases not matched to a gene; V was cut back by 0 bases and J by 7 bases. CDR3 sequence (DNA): TGTGCCAGCAGTGAAGCTCCGGGACAGGGTGGTGGCTACACCTTC. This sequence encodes CASSEAPGQGGGYTF.

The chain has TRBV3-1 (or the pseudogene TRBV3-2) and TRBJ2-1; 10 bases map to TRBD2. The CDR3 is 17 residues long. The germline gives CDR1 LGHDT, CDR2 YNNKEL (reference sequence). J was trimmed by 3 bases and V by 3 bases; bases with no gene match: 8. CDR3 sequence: CASSHAMGTSDYNEQFF. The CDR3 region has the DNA TGTGCCAGCAGCCACGCAATGGGGACTAGCGACTACAATGAGCAGTTCTTC.

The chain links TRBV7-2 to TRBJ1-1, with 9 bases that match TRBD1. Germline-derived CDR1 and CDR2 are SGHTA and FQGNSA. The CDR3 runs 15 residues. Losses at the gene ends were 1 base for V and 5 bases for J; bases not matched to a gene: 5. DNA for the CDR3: TGTGCCAGCAGCTTAGAGGGGACAGGGTGGACTGAAGCTTTCTTT. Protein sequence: CASSLEGTGWTEAFF. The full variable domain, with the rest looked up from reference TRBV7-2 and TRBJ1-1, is GAGVSQSPSNKVTEKGKDVELRCDPISGHTALYWYRQSLGQGLEFLIYFQGNSAPDKSGLPSDRFSAERTGGSVSTLTIQRTQQEDSAVYLCASSLEGTGWTEAFFGQGTRLTVV.

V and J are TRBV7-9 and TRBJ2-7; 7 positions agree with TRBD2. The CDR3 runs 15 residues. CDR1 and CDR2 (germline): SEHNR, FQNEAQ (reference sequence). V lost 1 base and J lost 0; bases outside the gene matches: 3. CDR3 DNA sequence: TGTGCCAGCAGCTTAGTGGGGGGGGTCTCCTACGAGCAGTACTTC. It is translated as CASSLVGGVSYEQYF.

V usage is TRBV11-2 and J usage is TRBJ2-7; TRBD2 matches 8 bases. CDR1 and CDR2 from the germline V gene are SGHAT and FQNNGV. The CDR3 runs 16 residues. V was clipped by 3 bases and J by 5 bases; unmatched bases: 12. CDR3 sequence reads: CASSLVPGGGRDEQYF. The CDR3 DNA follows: TGTGCCAGCAGCTTGGTGCCTGGCGGGGGGCGCGACGAGCAGTACTTC.